The source of this T cell receptor (beta chain) is a study of blood T cell repertoires in COVID-19. Repertoires were generated with immunoSEQ multiplex PCR, while TCRdb's copy carries only in-frame clones and drops some. The profile shows under 200,000 clones, around 85% of them singletons. The CDR3 runs 19 residues. CDR1 SGHNT and CDR2 YENEEA come from the germline V gene. V dropped 5 bases and J dropped 4 bases, with 29 bases sitting between them. Sample: peripheral blood. The clonotype comes from a man aged 60 to 69 who had recovered from COVID-19. The chain has TRBV11-3 and TRBJ2-5; the D gene is possibly TRBD2 (5 bases). CDR3 DNA sequence: TGTGCCAGCAGCCCCGGCGGGTTCTCCATGGGTCCCAGCCTAGAGACCCAGTACTTC. The encoded protein is CASSPGGFSMGPSLETQYF. Filled out from reference TRBV11-3 and TRBJ2-5, the complete variable domain reads EAGVVQSPRYKIIEKKQPVAFWCNPISGHNTLYWYLQNLGQGPELLIRYENEEAVDDSQLPKDRFSAERLKGVDSTLKIQPAELGDSAVYLCASSPGGFSMGPSLETQYFGPGTRLLVL.